What follows describes a single T cell receptor beta chain. The data were produced by immunoSEQ multiplex PCR, yet TCRdb's version contains in-frame clones alone and is incomplete. The data show about 48,000 clones, 86% seen once. The germline V gene encodes CDR1 WNHNN and CDR2 SYGVQD (reference sequence). There are 13 residues in the CDR3. Trimming cost V 0 bases and J 3 bases, with 5 bases left between them. This sample stems from a study of blood T cell repertoires in COVID-19. The specimen sequenced was peripheral blood. The clonotype originates from an elderly woman with acute or convalescent COVID-19. This sequence joins TRBV10-1 and TRBJ1-1; possibly TRBD1 for D (5 bases). This CDR3 is CASSESTDTEAFF. The CDR3 region has the DNA TGCGCCAGCAGTGAGTCGACAGACACTGAAGCTTTCTTT.